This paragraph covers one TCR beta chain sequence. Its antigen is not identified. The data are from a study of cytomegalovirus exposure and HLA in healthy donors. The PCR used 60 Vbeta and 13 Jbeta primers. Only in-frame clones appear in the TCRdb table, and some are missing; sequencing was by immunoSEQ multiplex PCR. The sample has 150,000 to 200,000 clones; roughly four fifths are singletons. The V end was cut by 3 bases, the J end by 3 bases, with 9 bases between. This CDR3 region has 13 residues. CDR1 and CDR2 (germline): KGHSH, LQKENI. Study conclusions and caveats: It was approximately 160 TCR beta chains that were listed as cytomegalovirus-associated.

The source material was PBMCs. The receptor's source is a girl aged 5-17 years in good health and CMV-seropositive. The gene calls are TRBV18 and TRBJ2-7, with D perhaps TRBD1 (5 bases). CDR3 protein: CASSPGTGYEQYF. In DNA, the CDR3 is TGTGCCAGCTCACCGGGAACAGGCTACGAGCAGTACTTC.